The 10 T cell receptor beta chains below come from one sample, sequenced in a study of CD8 T cells in Susac syndrome. Random hexamers served to reverse transcribe roughly 0.5 to 1 ug RNA. TCRdb used MiXCR to reprocess the immunoSEQ multiplex PCR reads, holding one entry per CDR3 protein. The table records 140,000 or so distinct CDR3 sequences, approximately 96% of them present only once. The source material was CD4+ T cells from PBMCs. The receptor set was obtained from a human donor with multiple sclerosis.

This sequence joins TRBV12-3 or TRBV12-4 and TRBJ1-5, with 10 bases that match TRBD1. The J segment lost 4 bases and the V segment lost 4 bases, leaving 1 base of the junction unmatched. This CDR3 is built from 14 residues. The CDR3 DNA is TGTGCCAGCAGTTGGGACAGGGGAAATCAGCCCCAGCATTTT. It encodes CASSWDRGNQPQHF.

This sequence joins TRBV21-1 and TRBJ1-2; the table's D call TRBD1 went unverified against the DNA. TRBV21-1 is a recognized pseudogene. This CDR3 has 14 residues. The CDR3 sequence is CASSKYGREYGYTF. CDR3 in DNA: TGTGCCAGCAGCAAATATGGACGGGAATATGGCTACACCTTC.

The V gene is TRBV13, the J gene TRBJ1-1; TRBD1 matches 7 bases. CDR3 length: 13 amino acids. The V segment lost 6 bases and the J segment 4 bases; nucleotides outside the gene matches: 5. The germline V gene has CDR1 PRHDT and CDR2 FYEKMQ (reference sequence). The CDR3, as DNA: TGTGCCAGCAGACCACAGGGGACCACTGAAGCTTTCTTT. Protein sequence: CASRPQGTTEAFF. The variable domain in full, with the rest retrieved from reference TRBV13 and TRBJ1-1, is AAGVIQSPRHLIKEKRETATLKCYPIPRHDTVYWYQQGPGQDPQFLISFYEKMQSDKGSIPDRFSAQQFSDYHSELNMSSLELGDSALYFCASRPQGTTEAFFGQGTRLTVV.

The chain has TRBV4-3 and TRBJ2-1; 8 nucleotides line up with TRBD2. Per the germline V gene, CDR1 is LGHNA and CDR2 is YSLEER. With 0 bases clipped from V and 0 bases from J, the junction kept 4 bases outside the gene matches. This CDR3 region has 17 residues. The DNA for the CDR3 is TGCGCCAGCAGCCAAGATCTCGCGGGGGGCTCCTACAATGAGCAGTTCTTC. Translation: CASSQDLAGGSYNEQFF.

The chain employs TRBV3-1 and TRBJ2-1, with D possibly matching TRBD2 (6 bases). The CDR3 has 15 residues. Deletions cut 1 base from V and 2 bases from J, with 9 bases between. Looked up from germline, CDR1 is LGHDT and CDR2 is YNNKEL (reference sequence). The CDR3 nucleotides read TGTGCCAGCAGCCAAGCCGGGACTCCCTACAATGAGCAGTTCTTC. Amino acids: CASSQAGTPYNEQFF.

The rearrangement joins TRBV20-1 to TRBJ2-2; TRBD2 matches 10 bases. Per the germline V gene, CDR1 is DFQATT and CDR2 is SNEGSKA (reference sequence). J was trimmed by 2 bases and V by 0 bases; bases with no gene match: 3. This CDR3 contains 16 residues. For the CDR3, the DNA is TGCAGTGCTAGAGATCAACTAGCGGGAAACACCGGGGAGCTGTTTTTT. Amino acids: CSARDQLAGNTGELFF.

This clonotype was counted once. V is TRBV27 and J is TRBJ2-3; 8 positions match TRBD2. J lost 6 bases, V lost 3 bases, and 2 bases had no gene match. Germline lookup yields CDR1 MNHEY and CDR2 SMNVEV (reference sequence). This CDR3 has 13 residues. The CDR3 DNA reads as TGTGCCAGCAGTTTCCGGGAGGGGGATACGCAGTATTTT. Its translation: CASSFREGDTQYF.

The genes are TRBV6-5 and TRBJ2-3; D unresolved. The CDR3 totals 13 residues. Germline V gives CDR1 MNHEY, CDR2 SVGAGI. V shed 0 bases and J shed 3 bases, with 4 bases lying between them. The CDR3: CASSYSPTDTQYF. DNA for the CDR3: TGTGCCAGCAGTTACTCCCCGACAGATACGCAGTATTTT.

The gene calls are TRBV10-3 and TRBJ2-5; the D is unclear. Germline V lookup: CDR1 ENHRY, CDR2 SYGVKD. V lost 2 bases and J 5 bases, leaving 3 bases between the germline ends. The CDR3 runs to 11 residues. CDR3 nucleotides: TGTGCCATCAGTGAGCTGGAGACCCAGTACTTC. This translates into CAISELETQYF.

The chain carries TRBV18 and TRBJ2-2; the match to TRBD2 covers 8 bases. V lost 1 base, J lost 2 bases, and 9 bases stayed unmatched. This CDR3 spans 18 amino acids. Looked up from germline, CDR1 is KGHSH and CDR2 is LQKENI. The CDR3 protein is CASSPLPSGRVNTGELFF. CDR3 bases: TGTGCCAGCTCACCACTCCCCAGCGGGAGAGTCAACACCGGGGAGCTGTTTTTT. The full variable domain, rest sourced from reference TRBV18 and TRBJ2-2, is NAGVMQNPRHLVRRRGQEARLRCSPMKGHSHVYWYRQLPEEGLKFMVYLQKENIIDESGMPKERFSAEFPKEGPSILRIQQVVRGDSAAYFCASSPLPSGRVNTGELFFGEGSRLTVL.